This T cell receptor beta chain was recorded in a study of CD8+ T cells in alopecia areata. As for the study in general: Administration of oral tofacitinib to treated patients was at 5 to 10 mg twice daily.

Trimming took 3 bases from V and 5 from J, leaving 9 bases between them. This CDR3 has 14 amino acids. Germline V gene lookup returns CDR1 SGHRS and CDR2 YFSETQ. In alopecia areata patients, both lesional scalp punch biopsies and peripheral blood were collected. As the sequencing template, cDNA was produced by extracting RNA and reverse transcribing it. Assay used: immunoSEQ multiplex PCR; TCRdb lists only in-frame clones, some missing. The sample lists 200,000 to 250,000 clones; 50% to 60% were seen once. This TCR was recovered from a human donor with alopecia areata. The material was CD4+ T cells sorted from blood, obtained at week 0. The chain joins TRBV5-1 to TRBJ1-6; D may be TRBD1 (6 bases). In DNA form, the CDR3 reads TGCGCCAGCAGCTCTCGGACAGATAATTCACCCCTCCACTTT. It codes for CASSSRTDNSPLHF. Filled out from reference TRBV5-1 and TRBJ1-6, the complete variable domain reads KAGVTQTPRYLIKTRGQQVTLSCSPISGHRSVSWYQQTPGQGLQFLFEYFSETQRNKGNFPGRFSGRQFSNSRSEMNVSTLELGDSALYLCASSSRTDNSPLHFGNGTRLTVT.